This TCR beta chain was sequenced for a study of control samples from healthy donors and cancer patients. The table lists this clone with many counts. Libraries were prepared by immunoSEQ multiplex PCR; TCRdb keeps only in-frame clonotypes and omits some of them. The sample contains more than 50,000 clones, 65% to 90% of which appear only once. This TCR was recovered from a man in his forties or fifties in good health. Sequencing was performed on blood.

CDR3 residues: CASSSTGGSDEQYF. CDR3 DNA: TGTGCCAGCAGTTCTACAGGGGGCAGCGACGAGCAGTACTTC. This chain links TRBV6-2 or TRBV6-3 with TRBJ2-7; the match to TRBD1 covers 9 bases. CDR3 size: 14 residues. With 4 bases clipped from V and 5 bases from J, the junction kept 6 bases outside the gene matches. Looked up from germline, CDR1 is MNHEY and CDR2 is SVGEGT.